One sample yielded the 3 T cell receptor beta chains listed below, sequenced in a study of blood T cell repertoires in COVID-19. Generated by immunoSEQ multiplex PCR, the TCRdb table keeps only in-frame clones and is missing some. The table records some 330,000 clones, about 90% of them present only once. Sequencing input: PBMCs or T cells enriched from blood (not recorded which). All receptors come from a man between 40 and 49 years old in a cohort exposed to, infected with or recovered from COVID-19 (not recorded which).

The chain couples TRBV5-8 to TRBJ1-6, with TRBD1 matching 9 bases. Germline assignment: CDR1 SGHTS and CDR2 YDEGEE. Trimming removed 3 bases from V and 7 bases from J; junction bases left unmatched: 2. There are 14 residues in the CDR3. CDR3 residues: CASSSGTGNSPLHF. CDR3 coding DNA: TGTGCCAGCAGCTCCGGGACAGGGAATTCACCCCTCCACTTT. Looking up the rest from reference TRBV5-8 and TRBJ1-6 gives the full variable domain: EAGVTQSPTHLIKTRGQQATLRCSPISGHTSVYWYQQALGLGLQFLLWYDEGEERNRGNFPPRFSGRQFPNYSSELNVNALELEDSALYLCASSSGTGNSPLHFGNGTRLTVT.

The chain is built from TRBV3-1 (or the pseudogene TRBV3-2) and TRBJ1-6; 9 nucleotides agree with TRBD1. This CDR3 is built from 15 residues. The germline V gene has CDR1 LGHDT and CDR2 YNNKEL (reference sequence). The J segment lost 8 bases and the V segment lost 3 bases, leaving 5 bases of the junction unmatched. CDR3 protein: CASSHGGTGYSPLHF. DNA for the CDR3: TGTGCCAGCAGCCACGGGGGGACAGGGTATTCACCCCTCCACTTT.

This clone turned up a few times. The gene calls are TRBV5-1 and TRBJ2-2; 13 nucleotides agree with TRBD2. Germline CDR1 is SGHRS and CDR2 is YFSETQ. This CDR3 has 17 residues. The junction had 0 bases not matched to a gene; V was cut back by 0 bases and J by 1 base. CDR3 sequence (DNA): TGCGCCAGCAGCTTGGGGACTAGCGGGGGGAACACCGGGGAGCTGTTTTTT. The encoded protein is CASSLGTSGGNTGELFF.